A single sample gave rise to the 18 T cell receptor beta chains below, sequenced in a study of cytomegalovirus exposure and HLA in healthy donors. Vbeta (60) and Jbeta (13) primers were used in the PCR. Measured with immunoSEQ multiplex PCR; TCRdb has only the in-frame clones, and not every one. This table holds roughly 110,000 clones, approximately 80% found once. Sample: PBMCs. All receptors derive from a man aged 40-49 years in good health and CMV-seropositive.

CDR3 residues: CASRPGTGAEQYF. The DNA of the CDR3 is TGTGCCAGCAGGCCCGGGACAGGGGCCGAGCAGTACTTC. This sequence joins TRBV7-9 and TRBJ2-7; 10 bases line up with TRBD1. The germline V gene encodes CDR1 SEHNR and CDR2 FQNEAQ (reference sequence). With 6 bases clipped from V and 6 bases from J, the junction kept 5 bases outside the gene matches. The CDR3 runs to 13 residues.

This clone has more than one count but fewer than ten. The chain carries TRBV19 and TRBJ2-3; the match to TRBD2 covers 11 bases. J gave up 1 base and V 4 bases, and 4 bases lay outside the gene matches. CDR3 length: 16 residues. Germline V gene sequence: CDR1 LNHDA, CDR2 SQIVND (reference sequence). CDR3 protein: CASSTQLAGGTDTQYF. The CDR3 bases are TGTGCCAGTAGTACGCAACTAGCGGGGGGCACAGATACGCAGTATTTT.

The V gene is TRBV5-5, the J gene TRBJ2-3, with 8 bases that match TRBD1. The CDR3 is 15 residues long. Germline V gene lookup returns CDR1 SGHKS and CDR2 YYEKEE (reference sequence). J lost 8 bases, V lost 0 bases, and 8 bases had no gene match. CDR3 loop: CASSLAGQGATTQYF. CDR3 nucleotide sequence: TGTGCCAGCAGCTTGGCAGGGCAGGGGGCGACTACGCAGTATTTT. The entire variable domain, with the rest obtained from reference TRBV5-5 and TRBJ2-3, is as follows: DAGVTQSPTHLIKTRGQQVTLRCSPISGHKSVSWYQQVLGQGPQFIFQYYEKEERGRGNFPDRFSARQFPNYSSELNVNALLLGDSALYLCASSLAGQGATTQYFGPGTRLTVL.

The V and J genes are TRBV5-4 and TRBJ2-7, with a tentative D call TRBD2 (6 bases). Trimming stripped 4 bases from V and 2 bases from J, with 19 bases between. This CDR3 comprises 16 residues. CDR1 is SGHNT and CDR2 is YYREEE in the germline V gene (reference sequence). The DNA of the CDR3 is TGTGCCAGCAGCACCCCCCCTTTGGGAGGAGCCTACGAGCAGTACTTC. Encoded protein: CASSTPPLGGAYEQYF.

The chain joins TRBV5-1 to TRBJ1-3, with 7 positions matching TRBD1. Looked up from germline, CDR1 is SGHRS and CDR2 is YFSETQ. V shed 4 bases, J shed 0 bases, and the junction held 7 bases outside the gene matches. There are 16 residues in the CDR3. The CDR3 here is CASSPPRTGSGNTIYF. The DNA for the CDR3 is TGCGCCAGCAGCCCGCCGAGGACAGGCTCTGGAAACACCATATATTTT.

V is TRBV6-5 and J is TRBJ2-3; TRBD1 aligns across 11 bases. Trimming removed 6 bases from V and 3 bases from J; junction bases left unmatched: 5. Germline V CDR1 and CDR2: MNHEY, SVGAGI. This CDR3 is 15 amino acids long. CDR3 in amino acids: CASSYGTGGTDTQYF. CDR3 DNA sequence: TGTGCCAGCAGCTACGGGACAGGGGGTACAGATACGCAGTATTTT.

The chain's CDR3 is CASSKEETFGLYEQYF. The DNA for the CDR3 is TGTGCCAGCAGCAAAGAAGAGACATTCGGCCTCTACGAGCAGTACTTC. This chain joins TRBV21-1 and TRBJ2-7; the listed D gene, TRBD1, was not tested against the DNA. TRBV21-1 has pseudogene status. The CDR3 totals 16 residues.

This rearrangement joins TRBV4-1 to TRBJ2-5; 8 bases are a match to TRBD1. The last part of the DNA fits TRBJ2-7 better; the J call may be wrong. This CDR3 spans 15 amino acids. Germline V gene lookup returns CDR1 MGHRA and CDR2 YSYEKL. This CDR3 reads CASSQLPGGFYEQYF. The CDR3 nucleotides read TGCGCCAGCAGCCAGCTCCCAGGGGGCTTCTACGAGCAGTACTTC.

This clone was counted only a few times. The chain combines TRBV29-1 with TRBJ1-1; TRBD1 agrees at 7 bases. CDR1 is SQVTM and CDR2 is ANQGSEA in the germline V gene. The CDR3 is 12 amino acids. The junction had 3 bases not matched to a gene; V was cut back by 8 bases and J by 0 bases. CDR3 region: CSSGGLNTEAFF. The CDR3 DNA follows: TGCAGCTCAGGGGGTTTGAACACTGAAGCTTTCTTT.

The rearrangement links TRBV4-1 to TRBJ1-4; maybe TRBD1 (6 bases). Germline CDR1 and CDR2: MGHRA and YSYEKL. The length of the CDR3 is 14 residues. The V end lost 4 bases, the J end lost 8 bases, and 14 bases lay between the germline ends. CDR3: CASSLSSGGEKLFF. Written as DNA, the CDR3 is TGCGCCAGCAGCCTTTCGTCGGGGGGCGAAAAACTGTTTTTT.

This chain uses TRBV7-2 with TRBJ2-5; D not resolved. CDR3 length equals 13 residues. Germline-derived CDR1 and CDR2 are SGHTA and FQGNSA. Trimming took 1 base from V and 4 from J, leaving 7 bases between them. The CDR3: CASSLDSLETQYF. CDR3 coding DNA: TGTGCCAGCAGCTTAGATAGCTTAGAGACCCAGTACTTC.

The V gene is TRBV19, the J gene TRBJ2-2; a possible D gene is TRBD1 (6 bases). CDR1 and CDR2 from the germline V gene are LNHDA and SQIVND (reference sequence). Trimming removed 3 bases from V and 8 bases from J, with 16 bases in between. The CDR3 consists of 15 residues. CDR3: CASSITGTVTGELFF. As DNA, the CDR3 is TGTGCCAGTAGTATTACAGGGACGGTGACGGGGGAGCTGTTTTTT.

J is TRBJ1-5 and V is TRBV9; D might be TRBD1 (5 bases). Trimming shortened V by 0 bases and J by 7 bases, and 11 bases separated the two germline ends. This CDR3 region has 14 residues. The V gene's germline CDR1 is SGDLS and CDR2 YYNGEE. CDR3 nucleotides: TGTGCCAGCAGCGTAGAAGGGAGGGACCAGCCCCAGCATTTT. It encodes CASSVEGRDQPQHF.

This clone was recorded once. This chain connects TRBV5-6 to TRBJ2-5, with TRBD1 matching over 11 bases. The CDR3 sequence is 16 residues long. The V gene's germline CDR1 is SGHDT and CDR2 YYEEEE. The trim removed 2 bases at V and 5 bases at J, leaving 8 bases unmatched. The CDR3 spells CASSLLGTGGSETQYF. Written as DNA, the CDR3 is TGTGCCAGCAGCTTACTCGGGACAGGGGGATCGGAGACCCAGTACTTC.

CDR3: CASSPPGTGDGYTF. The CDR3, as DNA: TGTGCCAGCTCACCACCGGGGACAGGGGATGGCTACACCTTC. The J gene is TRBJ1-2, the V gene TRBV18, with 10 positions matching TRBD1. This CDR3 contains 14 residues. CDR1 KGHSH and CDR2 LQKENI come from the germline V gene. V dropped 0 bases and J dropped 6; count of bases not matched to a gene: 1.

This sequence joins TRBV7-2 and TRBJ1-4; D might be TRBD1 (5 bases). There are 15 residues in the CDR3. V was pared by 0 bases and J by 0 bases, with 5 bases between. The germline gives CDR1 SGHTA, CDR2 FQGNSA. The CDR3 sequence: CASSLAGPTNEKLFF. In DNA, the CDR3 is TGTGCCAGCAGCTTAGCGGGGCCAACTAATGAAAAACTGTTTTTT. Supplemented by reference TRBV7-2 and TRBJ1-4, the full variable domain reads GAGVSQSPSNKVTEKGKDVELRCDPISGHTALYWYRQSLGQGLEFLIYFQGNSAPDKSGLPSDRFSAERTGGSVSTLTIQRTQQEDSAVYLCASSLAGPTNEKLFFGSGTQLSVL.

The chain recombines TRBV14 with TRBJ1-2; D perhaps matches TRBD1 (6 bases). Germline V gene lookup returns CDR1 SGHDN and CDR2 FVKESK. V was pared by 4 bases and J by 2 bases, with 17 bases between. The CDR3 runs 16 residues. The CDR3 nucleotides are TGTGCCAGCAGCCCCATTCGGACAGTCCCAAACTATGGCTACACCTTC. Protein: CASSPIRTVPNYGYTF.

The rearrangement uses TRBV6-1 and TRBJ1-5; D might be TRBD1 (5 bases). The CDR3 extends over 13 amino acids. Per germline, CDR1 MNHNS and CDR2 SASEGT. Between the trimmed V and J ends, which lost 9 bases and 4 bases, there was a span of 13 bases. The CDR3 is CASLTGGNQPQHF. The CDR3 nucleotides are TGTGCCAGTCTAACGGGGGGGAATCAGCCCCAGCATTTT.